These T cell receptor beta chains were read from a single sample in a study of response to subunit inactivated influenza vaccine. TCRdb re-derived calls from the RT-PCR reads in MiXCR, one entry per CDR3 protein. The repertoire holds 540,000 or so distinct CDR3 sequences, with 10% to 15% as singletons. The sample here was PBMCs from blood, taken around seven weeks after vaccination. Receptor source: a man aged 50 or older who received an inactivated influenza vaccine. CDR3s include the opening cysteine and the closing phenylalanine or tryptophan. The order of the fields is J gene, V gene, D gene, CDR3 protein. The D gene is left open where the match is weak.

TRBJ2-2 TRBV7-2 NA CASSLGTGVELFF
TRBJ2-3 TRBV5-4 NA CASSSRGSGRTDTQYF
TRBJ2-7 TRBV30 TRBD1 CAWSVGDRLYEQYF
TRBJ2-3 TRBV20-1 NA CSARDDPGNTQYF
TRBJ1-1 TRBV11-2 NA CASSFPGRTEAFF
TRBJ1-5 TRBV12-3/TRBV12-4 NA CASSSTGQPQHF
TRBJ1-5 TRBV20-1 TRBD1 CSARGGQGSNQPQHF
TRBJ2-6 TRBV20-1 TRBD1 CSARTGVLSGANVLTF
TRBJ2-3 TRBV5-1 TRBD1 CASRSGQGQDTQYF
TRBJ2-2 TRBV5-1 NA CASSWDGNTGELFF
TRBJ2-7 TRBV7-2 TRBD1 CASGDSLYEQYF
TRBJ2-7 TRBV12-3/TRBV12-4 NA CASSLGGLTYEQYF
TRBJ2-7 TRBV20-1 NA CSARWIEAYEQYF
TRBJ2-5 TRBV3-1 TRBD2 CASSQTSGSQETQYF
TRBJ2-5 TRBV24-1 NA CATSGQPRETQYF
TRBJ1-5 TRBV20-1 NA CSAMGGTKPQHF
TRBJ2-7 TRBV29-1 TRBD1 CSVAGSGTDYEQYF
TRBJ2-5 TRBV7-9 TRBD1 CASSFDPGQYQETQYF
TRBJ2-5 TRBV10-3 TRBD1 CAISEPRTGKETQYF
TRBJ2-7 TRBV30 NA CAWSAMYEQYF
TRBJ2-7 TRBV12-3/TRBV12-4 TRBD2 CASSLSLAGIYEQYF
TRBJ2-1 TRBV20-1 NA CSARDWSRNNEQFF
TRBJ2-7 TRBV5-1 TRBD1 CASSVRDRGIHEQYF
TRBJ2-3 TRBV5-1 TRBD2 CASSFSGGTTDTQYF
TRBJ2-7 TRBV28 NA CASSLMWGGVRHEQHF
TRBJ1-2 TRBV5-1 NA CASSPDFNYGYTF
TRBJ2-3 TRBV20-1 NA CSARDLDTTDTQYF
TRBJ2-5 TRBV20-1 TRBD2 CSAMTSGSLGDQYF
TRBJ2-7 TRBV7-2 TRBD1 CASSFDRAGYEQYF
TRBJ2-3 TRBV6-1 NA CASRPPVKVDTQYF
TRBJ2-1 TRBV6-2/TRBV6-3 NA CASSYYGDNEQFF
TRBJ2-7 TRBV27 NA CASSYSGVQYF
TRBJ2-1 TRBV20-1 NA CSANGGDTYNEQFF
TRBJ2-5 TRBV18 TRBD2 CASSPSTSGTSKTQYF
TRBJ2-5 TRBV4-2 NA CASSPKKMTGQYFQETQYF
TRBJ2-1 TRBV4-1 NA CASSQEGTYQYNEQFF
TRBJ2-7 TRBV5-5 NA CASSLEWNSSYEQYF
TRBJ2-7 TRBV29-1 NA CSVGDRGGMYEQYF
TRBJ1-1 TRBV29-1 NA CSVDLGTEAFF
TRBJ2-1 TRBV9 NA CASSVAPGGSYNEQFF
TRBJ2-5 TRBV3-1 NA CASSPTLDSQETQYF
TRBJ2-1 TRBV5-1 NA CASSLGQTSSYNEQFF
TRBJ2-2 TRBV12-3/TRBV12-4 NA CATTYTGELFF
TRBJ2-3 TRBV4-2 NA CASSQDRSSGADTQYF
TRBJ2-3 TRBV20-1 NA CSARVAVPTSTDTQYF
TRBJ1-6 TRBV5-1 NA CASSLGGPSGSPLHF
TRBJ2-1 TRBV9 NA CASSVGGREQFF
TRBJ2-7 TRBV20-1 NA CSASDYEQYF
TRBJ2-7 TRBV28 NA CASSSLGPSYEQYF